This TCR beta chain was sequenced for a study of blood T cell repertoires in COVID-19. Study context: The origin of the acute and convalescent COVID-19 samples was the United States, Italy and Spain. In each case, the material was cDNA or gDNA derived from T cells, B-cell-depleted T cells, or PBMCs.

Looked up from germline, CDR1 is SNHLY and CDR2 is FYNNEI. The V gene lost 3 bases and the J gene lost 4 bases, with 12 bases spanning the gap. This CDR3 region has 15 residues. The table lists this clone with a count of one. As handled by the study authors: Researchers report that nucleated cell counts were estimated from reference gene primer amplification. Only in-frame clones appear in the TCRdb table, and some are missing; sequencing was by immunoSEQ multiplex PCR. That table supplies the V and J calls and clone size; D and trimming were determined from the DNA. The table includes about 100,000 clones, roughly 85% detected once.

The specimen sequenced was peripheral blood. V gene TRBV2 combines with J gene TRBJ1-4; D not resolved. The source is a man in his sixties or seventies with active or convalescent COVID-19. The CDR3 is CASSEFGVVNEKLFF. The DNA for the CDR3 is TGTGCCAGCAGTGAGTTCGGGGTGGTTAATGAAAAACTGTTTTTT.